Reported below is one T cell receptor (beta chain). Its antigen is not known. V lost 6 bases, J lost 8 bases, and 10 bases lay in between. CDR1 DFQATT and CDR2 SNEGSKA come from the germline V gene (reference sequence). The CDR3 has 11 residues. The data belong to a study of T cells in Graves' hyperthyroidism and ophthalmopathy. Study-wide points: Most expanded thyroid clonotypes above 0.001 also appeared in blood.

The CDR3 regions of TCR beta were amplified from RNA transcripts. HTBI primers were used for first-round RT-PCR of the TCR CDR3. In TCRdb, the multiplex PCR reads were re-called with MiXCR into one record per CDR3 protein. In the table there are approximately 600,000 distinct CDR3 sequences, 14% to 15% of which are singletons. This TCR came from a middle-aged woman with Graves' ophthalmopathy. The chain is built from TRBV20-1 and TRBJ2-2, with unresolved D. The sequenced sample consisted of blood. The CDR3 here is CSAGPGGELFF. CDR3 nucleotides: TGCAGTGCGGGCCCCGGTGGGGAGCTGTTTTTT.